A single sample gave rise to the 2 T cell receptor beta chains below, sequenced in a study of T-cell reconstitution after alpha-beta-depleted transplantation in children. This sample's TCRbeta library carried unique molecular identifier barcodes. TCRdb re-called the PCR reads through MiXCR, storing one row per CDR3 protein. The sample consists of 90,000 to 100,000 distinct CDR3 sequences, roughly a quarter of them appearing once. Sequencing was performed on PBMCs, taken before TCRalphabeta/CD19-depleted stem cell transplant. Every receptor here comes from a boy aged 2 to 10 with acute lymphoblastic leukemia, due to receive a stem cell transplant.

The rearrangement uses TRBV5-5 and TRBJ2-5; D might be TRBD1 (6 bases). CDR1 and CDR2 from the germline V gene are SGHKS and YYEKEE (reference sequence). Trimming took off 4 bases at V and 7 bases at J, with 20 bases between the two ends. The CDR3 is made up of 15 amino acids. As DNA, the CDR3 is TGTGCCAGCAGCCTGTCGGACAGCTCTAGGAGGACCCAGTACTTC. Residues: CASSLSDSSRRTQYF.

The CDR3: CASSPDSILDTQYF. CDR3 DNA: TGTGCCAGCTCACCGGACTCCATTCTAGATACGCAGTATTTT. The rearrangement joins TRBV18 to TRBJ2-3, with D perhaps matching TRBD2 (5 bases). Trimming took 3 bases from V and 5 from J, leaving 12 bases between them. The CDR3 spans 14 residues. Germline CDR1 is KGHSH and CDR2 is LQKENI. Based on the CDR3 plus reference TRBV18 and TRBJ2-3, the full variable domain is NAGVMQNPRHLVRRRGQEARLRCSPMKGHSHVYWYRQLPEEGLKFMVYLQKENIIDESGMPKERFSAEFPKEGPSILRIQQVVRGDSAAYFCASSPDSILDTQYFGPGTRLTVL.